The next 18 T cell receptor beta chains were all read from a single sample in a study of CD8 T cells in ankylosing spondylitis. Study-level points and caveats: One TCR beta motif, made up of roughly eight highly homologous variants, appeared characteristic of ankylosing spondylitis blood.

TCRdb re-derived calls from the 5' RACE reads in MiXCR, one entry per CDR3 protein. The sample holds a few hundred thousand distinct CDR3 sequences; about a sixth are singletons and the top ten take just over 1%. Their antigens are not known. Input material: blood, either unsorted or a sorted T cell fraction (not recorded which). The origin of the receptors is a male donor with ankylosing spondylitis.

This clonotype was picked up many times. V is TRBV20-1 and J is TRBJ1-6; 7 positions match TRBD1. The CDR3 length is 13 residues. V lost 6 bases and J lost 9; bases outside the gene matches: 8. Per germline, CDR1 DFQATT and CDR2 SNEGSKA (reference sequence). The CDR3 sequence is CSASGGGPSPLHF. CDR3 DNA sequence: TGCAGTGCATCCGGAGGGGGCCCTTCACCCCTCCACTTT.

V usage is TRBV12-3 or TRBV12-4 and J usage is TRBJ2-4, with D possibly being TRBD1 or TRBD2 (5 bases each). The CDR3 is 17 residues long. Trimming took 2 bases from V and 0 from J, leaving 14 bases between them. CDR3 amino acids: CASSLTFGGLAKNIQYF. In DNA form, the CDR3 reads TGTGCCAGCAGTTTAACCTTTGGGGGTTTAGCCAAAAACATTCAGTACTTC.

The V call is TRBV21-1, the J call TRBJ2-5; the table calls TRBD1, which could not be checked here. TRBV21-1 has pseudogene status. This CDR3 has 15 amino acids. For the CDR3, the DNA is TGTGCCAGTAGCCCAACGGACAGGGACTTAGAGACCCAGTACTTC. It yields the protein CASSPTDRDLETQYF.

The V and J genes are TRBV7-9 and TRBJ2-7; unclear D gene. From germline, CDR1 is SEHNR and CDR2 FQNEAQ (reference sequence). This CDR3 comprises 15 residues. With 0 bases removed from V and 3 bases from J, the gap between germline ends came to 12 bases. CDR3 sequence (DNA): TGTGCCAGCAGCTTAGCGAGTGGCCCCGGCTACGAGCAGTACTTC. Translating gives CASSLASGPGYEQYF.

In its sample, this clonotype was seen many times. The rearrangement joins TRBV2 to TRBJ1-4; D unclear. Trimming cost V 2 bases and J 7 bases, with 8 bases left between them. Germline assignment: CDR1 SNHLY and CDR2 FYNNEI. The CDR3 is 13 amino acids. The CDR3 reads CASSEREGEKLFF. CDR3 DNA: TGTGCCAGCAGTGAAAGGGAAGGTGAAAAACTGTTTTTT.

J is TRBJ1-1 and V is TRBV28; a weak D match, TRBD1 (5 bases). This CDR3 comprises 14 residues. From germline, CDR1 is MDHEN and CDR2 SYDVKM. V lost 0 bases and J lost 2, with 7 bases in between. Here the CDR3 DNA reads TGTGCCAGCAGTTTATGGACAGCCAACACTGAAGCTTTCTTT. Protein product: CASSLWTANTEAFF.

This chain links TRBV20-1 with TRBJ2-7; 8 bases match TRBD2. This CDR3 spans 13 amino acids. Germline loops: CDR1 DFQATT, CDR2 SNEGSKA (reference sequence). The trim removed 4 bases at V and 2 bases at J, leaving 4 bases unmatched. The CDR3 is CSAKAGVPYEQYF. The CDR3 DNA reads as TGCAGTGCTAAAGCGGGAGTGCCCTACGAGCAGTACTTC.

This rearrangement joins TRBV18 to TRBJ2-1; the D gene could be TRBD1 or TRBD2 (5 bases each). Trimming took off 3 bases at V and 10 bases at J, with 13 bases between the two ends. The germline gives CDR1 KGHSH, CDR2 LQKENI. This CDR3 has 13 residues. The CDR3 is CASSPAPGREQFF. The CDR3 nucleotides read TGTGCCAGCTCACCGGCCCCAGGGAGAGAGCAGTTCTTC.

J is TRBJ2-3 and V is TRBV9; 10 positions match TRBD2. The CDR3 runs to 17 residues. CDR1 is SGDLS, CDR2 YYNGEE, per germline. Losses at the gene ends were 2 bases for V and 5 bases for J; bases not matched to a gene: 11. CDR3 nucleotides: TGTGCCAGCAGCGTTACCGGGACTAGCGCTTATGGAGATACGCAGTATTTT. Translating gives CASSVTGTSAYGDTQYF. The whole variable domain, remainder taken from reference TRBV9 and TRBJ2-3, is DSGVTQTPKHLITATGQRVTLRCSPRSGDLSVYWYQQSLDQGLQFLIQYYNGEERAKGNILERFSAQQFPDLHSELNLSSLELGDSALYFCASSVTGTSAYGDTQYFGPGTRLTVL.

This clonotype was found a few times. This chain connects TRBV6-1 to TRBJ1-2; no clear D gene. This CDR3 is 13 amino acids long. V was pared by 5 bases and J by 3 bases, with 10 bases between. The germline CDR1 and CDR2 sequences are MNHNS and SASEGT. The CDR3 region is CASSPGVDYGYTF. CDR3 bases: TGTGCCAGCAGTCCGGGAGTAGACTATGGCTACACCTTC.

This clonotype turned up a few times. This sequence joins TRBV4-1 and TRBJ2-1; TRBD1 matches at 11 bases. The CDR3 spans 13 residues. The V and J ends lost 3 bases and 9 bases, in that order; junction bases with no gene match: 1. CDR1 is MGHRA, CDR2 YSYEKL, per germline. The DNA for the CDR3 is TGCGCCAGCAGCCAGGGACAGGGGGTTGAGCAGTTCTTC. Encoded protein: CASSQGQGVEQFF.

CDR3 sequence reads: CSAPDASGATYNEQFF. The CDR3 bases are TGCAGTGCGCCAGATGCTAGCGGGGCTACCTACAATGAGCAGTTCTTC. The V gene is TRBV20-1, the J gene TRBJ2-1, with 9 bases lining up with TRBD2. Germline V gene sequence: CDR1 DFQATT, CDR2 SNEGSKA (reference sequence). This CDR3 spans 16 amino acids. J lost 2 bases, V lost 6 bases, and 11 bases had no gene match.

The chain is built from TRBV7-9 and TRBJ2-2; perhaps TRBD1 as D (6 bases). V was clipped by 3 bases and J by 7 bases, with 15 bases between them. The germline gives CDR1 SEHNR, CDR2 FQNEAQ (reference sequence). The CDR3 has 15 residues. CDR3 sequence (DNA): TGTGCCAGCAGCTTCGGACAGACGGGAAGCGGGGAGCTGTTTTTT. Amino acid sequence: CASSFGQTGSGELFF.

CDR3 loop: CSGGDPNTGELFF. As DNA, the CDR3 is TGCAGTGGAGGGGACCCGAACACCGGGGAGCTGTTTTTT. V and J are TRBV20-1 and TRBJ2-2; D might be TRBD1 or TRBD2, each matching 5 bases. In germline, CDR1 is DFQATT, CDR2 SNEGSKA (reference sequence). V lost 7 bases and J lost 0, with 9 bases in between. This CDR3 is built from 13 residues.

The gene calls are TRBV20-1 and TRBJ2-5; D gene ambiguous. V lost 4 bases and J 5 bases, leaving 5 bases between the germline ends. The CDR3 totals 10 residues. CDR1 DFQATT and CDR2 SNEGSKA come from the germline V gene (reference sequence). CDR3 coding DNA: TGCAGTGCTAAGCGCGAGACCCAGTACTTC. Translated: CSAKRETQYF.

This clonotype was counted between two and nine times. The chain combines TRBV6-2 or TRBV6-3 with TRBJ2-1, with TRBD2 identical over 10 bases. V lost 5 bases, J lost 9 bases, and 10 bases stayed unmatched. The CDR3 has 15 amino acids. Germline CDR1 reads MNHEY; CDR2 reads SVGEGT. The CDR3 is CASSPGLARMGEQFF. The CDR3 DNA sequence: TGTGCCAGCAGTCCGGGACTAGCGCGCATGGGTGAGCAGTTCTTC.

This clonotype was recorded a few times. V gene TRBV7-9 combines with J gene TRBJ2-5, with no clear D. V shed 7 bases and J shed 0 bases, with 9 bases lying between them. Germline CDR1 reads SEHNR; CDR2 reads FQNEAQ (reference sequence). This CDR3 is built from 13 residues. The CDR3 sequence: CASTRWDQETQYF. CDR3 bases: TGTGCCAGCACTCGGTGGGACCAAGAGACCCAGTACTTC.

The chain has TRBV18 and TRBJ2-5, with unresolved D. Germline CDR1 KGHSH, CDR2 LQKENI. V was pared by 3 bases and J by 6 bases, with 5 bases between. The CDR3 sequence is 11 residues long. CDR3 nucleotide sequence: TGTGCCAGCTCACCGGGGAAGACCCAGTACTTC. Protein product: CASSPGKTQYF.